This T cell receptor beta chain was recorded in a study of PD-1 blockade in classical Hodgkin lymphoma. The V gene's germline CDR1 is SEHNR and CDR2 FQNEAQ (reference sequence). The CDR3 spans 17 residues. The V gene lost 3 bases and the J gene lost 4 bases, with 21 bases spanning the gap. Some clones are missing from TCRdb's copy, which holds only in-frame ones; the method was immunoSEQ multiplex PCR. Here the sample spans about 43,000 clones, roughly three quarters being singletons. This clone has more than one count but fewer than ten. Antigen: not known. Relapses following autologous stem cell transplantation were seen in all patients, with brentuximab vedotin exposure varying. Study-wide results and limits: It was among complete responders that baseline diversity resembled that of newly diagnosed patients. CD4+ but not CD8+ TCR diversity rose significantly by C4D1. Exclusion was applied to patients who started nivolumab under 1 year after ASCT.

The specimen was peripheral blood mononuclear cells (PBMCs), collected before the second cycle of nivolumab. The sequence came from a human donor with classical Hodgkin lymphoma. The rearrangement uses TRBV7-9 and TRBJ1-1; D might be TRBD1 (5 bases). The CDR3, as DNA: TGTGCCAGCAGCTTCTGGGCAGGGATGTGGAACGGCACTGAAGCTTTCTTT. Its protein is CASSFWAGMWNGTEAFF.